Shown below are 9 T cell receptor beta chains from a single sample sequenced in a study of radiotherapy plus CTLA-4 blockade in lung cancer. Produced via immunoSEQ multiplex PCR; TCRdb's table is partial and in-frame only. The sample holds fewer than 45,000 clones; 85% are singletons and the top ten take 5.8%. Sequenced material: peripheral blood, taken from a patient treated with radiotherapy plus ipilimumab. These receptors were collected from a human donor with non-small cell lung cancer who had stable disease on radiotherapy plus ipilimumab.

The chain links TRBV5-1 to TRBJ2-2; 9 bases are shared with TRBD2. CDR1 is SGHRS and CDR2 is YFSETQ in the germline V gene. CDR3 length: 14 amino acids. V shed 9 bases and J 3 bases; nucleotides not matched to a gene: 6. The CDR3, as DNA: TGCGCCACCCAGCGGGGGGCAGACACCGGGGAGCTGTTTTTT. Its translation: CATQRGADTGELFF.

The CDR3 spells CASSPPGLSTDTQYF. The CDR3 DNA sequence: TGTGCCAGCTCACCACCGGGACTCAGCACAGATACGCAGTATTTT. The chain recombines TRBV18 with TRBJ2-3; the D gene is possibly TRBD2 (6 bases). The germline V gene encodes CDR1 KGHSH and CDR2 LQKENI. V was shortened by 0 bases and J by 0 bases, with 7 bases between the two germline ends. The CDR3 has 15 residues.

This chain joins TRBV6-5 and TRBJ1-3; perhaps TRBD1 as D (6 bases). V shed 5 bases and J shed 4 bases, with 9 bases lying between them. This CDR3 is 13 amino acids long. Germline assignment: CDR1 MNHEY and CDR2 SVGAGI. CDR3 DNA sequence: TGTGCCAGCAGTACAGGGATAGGAAACACCATATATTTT. Its protein product is CASSTGIGNTIYF.

The chain links TRBV27 to TRBJ1-5; no definite D call. V was clipped by 3 bases and J by 4 bases, with 4 bases between them. Germline V CDR1 and CDR2: MNHEY, SMNVEV (reference sequence). The CDR3 covers 12 residues. The CDR3 bases are TGTGCCAGCAGTTTTCAAAATCAGCCCCAGCATTTT. Residues: CASSFQNQPQHF.

This chain joins TRBV7-8 and TRBJ1-5; D unclear. Germline V lookup: CDR1 SGHVS, CDR2 FQNEAQ. This CDR3 is built from 14 residues. The ends were cut back, 6 bases at V and 3 bases at J, with 12 bases in the middle. This CDR3 is CASSPAANNQPQHF. CDR3 in DNA: TGTGCCAGCAGTCCGGCGGCGAACAATCAGCCCCAGCATTTT. The whole variable domain, filled in from reference TRBV7-8 and TRBJ1-5, reads GAGVSQSPRYKVAKRGQDVALRCDPISGHVSLFWYQQALGQGPEFLTYFQNEAQLDKSGLPSDRFFAERPEGSVSTLKIQRTQQEDSAVYLCASSPAANNQPQHFGDGTRLSIL.

CDR3 DNA: TGTGCCAGCAGCTTAGCGGCGGGAGGTAGCAATGAGCAGTTCTTC. This gives the protein CASSLAAGGSNEQFF. The chain links TRBV7-9 to TRBJ2-1; 8 nucleotides align to TRBD2. The V gene's germline CDR1 is SEHNR and CDR2 FQNEAQ (reference sequence). CDR3 size: 15 residues. After removal of 0 bases from V and 6 bases from J, the junction contained 4 bases not matched to a gene.

The V gene is TRBV12-5, the J gene TRBJ2-2; D gene uncertain. Germline V lookup: CDR1 LGHNT, CDR2 FRNRAP. This CDR3 has 12 amino acids. V gave up 8 bases and J gave up 1 base, with 5 bases separating them. The CDR3 region is CASHKNTGELFF. The CDR3 nucleotides read TGTGCTAGTCACAAGAACACCGGGGAGCTGTTTTTT.

The chain is built from TRBV5-1 and TRBJ2-7; 11 bases align to TRBD1. The length of the CDR3 is 15 residues. CDR1 is SGHRS, CDR2 YFSETQ, per germline. Trimming removed 4 bases from V and 2 bases from J; junction bases left unmatched: 5. The CDR3, as DNA: TGCGCCAGCAGCGCCACGGGACAGGGGGCCTACGAGCAGTACTTC. Amino acids: CASSATGQGAYEQYF.

This clone was detected only a few times. The chain joins TRBV25-1 to TRBJ2-7; a possible D gene is TRBD2 (5 bases). The CDR3 extends over 18 amino acids. Germline V CDR1 and CDR2: MGHDK, SYGVNS. Trimming shortened V by 0 bases and J by 2 bases, and 20 bases separated the two germline ends. The DNA for the CDR3 is TGTGCCAGCAGTGAATATGCTGAGTTGGCGGGCGAAACCTACGAGCAGTACTTC. Translation: CASSEYAELAGETYEQYF.